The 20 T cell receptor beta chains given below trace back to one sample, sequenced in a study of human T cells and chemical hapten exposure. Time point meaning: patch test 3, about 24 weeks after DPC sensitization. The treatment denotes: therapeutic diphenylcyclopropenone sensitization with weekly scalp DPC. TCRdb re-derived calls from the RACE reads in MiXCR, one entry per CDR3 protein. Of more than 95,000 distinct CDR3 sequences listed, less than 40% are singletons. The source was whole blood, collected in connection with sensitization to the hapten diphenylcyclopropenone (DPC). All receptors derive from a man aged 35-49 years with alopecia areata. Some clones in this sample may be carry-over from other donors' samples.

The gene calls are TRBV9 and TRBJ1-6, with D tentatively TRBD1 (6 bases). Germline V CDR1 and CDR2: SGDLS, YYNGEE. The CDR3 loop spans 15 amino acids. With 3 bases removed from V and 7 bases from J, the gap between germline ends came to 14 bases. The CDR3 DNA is TGTGCCAGCAGCGAGCAGGGGATCGGGAATTCACCCCTCCACTTT. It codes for CASSEQGIGNSPLHF.

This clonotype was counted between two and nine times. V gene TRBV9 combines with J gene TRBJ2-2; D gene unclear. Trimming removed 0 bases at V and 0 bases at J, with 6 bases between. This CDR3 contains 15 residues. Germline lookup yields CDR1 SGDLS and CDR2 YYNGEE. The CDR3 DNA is TGTGCCAGCAGCGTAGCGCAAACGAACACCGGGGAGCTGTTTTTT. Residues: CASSVAQTNTGELFF.

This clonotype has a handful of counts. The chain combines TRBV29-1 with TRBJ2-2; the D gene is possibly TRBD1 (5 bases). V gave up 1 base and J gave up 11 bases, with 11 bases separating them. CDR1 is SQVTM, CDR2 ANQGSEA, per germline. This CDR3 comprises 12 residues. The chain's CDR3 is CSVEAWTQELFF. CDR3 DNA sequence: TGCAGCGTTGAAGCATGGACACAAGAGCTGTTTTTT.

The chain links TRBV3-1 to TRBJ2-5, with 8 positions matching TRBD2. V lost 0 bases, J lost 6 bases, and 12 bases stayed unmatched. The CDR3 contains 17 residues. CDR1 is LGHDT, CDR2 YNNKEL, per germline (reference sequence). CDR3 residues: CASSQDPGGRRVKTQYF. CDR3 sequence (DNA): TGTGCCAGCAGCCAAGATCCGGGCGGGAGGCGTGTAAAGACCCAGTACTTC.

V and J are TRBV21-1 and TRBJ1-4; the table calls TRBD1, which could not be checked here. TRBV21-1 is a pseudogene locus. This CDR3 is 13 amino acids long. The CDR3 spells CARRGDQAEKLFF. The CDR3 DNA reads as TGTGCCCGCAGAGGGGACCAAGCTGAAAAACTGTTTTTT.

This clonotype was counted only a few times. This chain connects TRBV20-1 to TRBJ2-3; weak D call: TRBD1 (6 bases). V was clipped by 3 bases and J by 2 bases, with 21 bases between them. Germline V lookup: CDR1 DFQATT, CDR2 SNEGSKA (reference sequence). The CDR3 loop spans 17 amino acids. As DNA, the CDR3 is TGCAGTGCTAGGTGGTTGGGGGCCCAGCATTACACAGATACGCAGTATTTT. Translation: CSARWLGAQHYTDTQYF.

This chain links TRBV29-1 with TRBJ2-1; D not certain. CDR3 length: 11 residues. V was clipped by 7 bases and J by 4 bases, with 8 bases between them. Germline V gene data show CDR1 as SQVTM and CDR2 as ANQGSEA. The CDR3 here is CSGDLYNEQFF. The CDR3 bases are TGCAGCGGAGACCTATACAATGAGCAGTTCTTC.

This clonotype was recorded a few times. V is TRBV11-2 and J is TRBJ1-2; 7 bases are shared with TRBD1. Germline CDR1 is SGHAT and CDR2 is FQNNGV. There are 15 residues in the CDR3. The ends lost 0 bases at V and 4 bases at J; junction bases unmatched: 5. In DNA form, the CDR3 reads TGTGCCAGCAGCTTAGAAGGGGACAGACTCTATGGCTACACCTTC. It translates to CASSLEGDRLYGYTF.

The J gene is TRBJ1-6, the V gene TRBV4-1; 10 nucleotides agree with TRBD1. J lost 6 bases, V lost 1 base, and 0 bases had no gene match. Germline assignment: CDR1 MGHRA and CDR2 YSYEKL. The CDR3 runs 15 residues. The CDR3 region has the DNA TGCGCCAGCAGCCAAGGGACAGGGGGTAATTCACCCCTCCACTTT. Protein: CASSQGTGGNSPLHF.

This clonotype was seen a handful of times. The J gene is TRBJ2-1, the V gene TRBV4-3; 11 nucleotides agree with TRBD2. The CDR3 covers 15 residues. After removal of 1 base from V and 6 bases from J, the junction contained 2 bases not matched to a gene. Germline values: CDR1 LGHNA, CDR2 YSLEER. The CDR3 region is CASSQGSGRANEQFF. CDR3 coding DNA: TGCGCCAGCAGCCAAGGTAGCGGGAGGGCCAATGAGCAGTTCTTC.

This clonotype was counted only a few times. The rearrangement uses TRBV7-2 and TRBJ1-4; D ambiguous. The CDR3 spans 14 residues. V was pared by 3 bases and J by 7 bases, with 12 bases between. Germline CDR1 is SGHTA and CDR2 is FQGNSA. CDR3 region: CASSFLGPGEKLFF. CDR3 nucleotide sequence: TGTGCCAGCAGCTTTTTAGGTCCAGGTGAAAAACTGTTTTTT.

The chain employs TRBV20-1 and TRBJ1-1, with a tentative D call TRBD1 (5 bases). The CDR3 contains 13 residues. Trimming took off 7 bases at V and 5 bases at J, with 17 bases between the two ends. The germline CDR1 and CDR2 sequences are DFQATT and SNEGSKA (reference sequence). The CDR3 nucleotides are TGCAGTGTCTCGGTAGGGGCAAAAACTGAAGCTTTCTTT. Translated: CSVSVGAKTEAFF.

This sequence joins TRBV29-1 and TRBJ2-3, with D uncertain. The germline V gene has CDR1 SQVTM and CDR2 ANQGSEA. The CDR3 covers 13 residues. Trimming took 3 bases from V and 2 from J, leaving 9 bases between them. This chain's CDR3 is CSVDWLATDTQYF. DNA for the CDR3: TGCAGCGTTGATTGGTTAGCCACAGATACGCAGTATTTT.

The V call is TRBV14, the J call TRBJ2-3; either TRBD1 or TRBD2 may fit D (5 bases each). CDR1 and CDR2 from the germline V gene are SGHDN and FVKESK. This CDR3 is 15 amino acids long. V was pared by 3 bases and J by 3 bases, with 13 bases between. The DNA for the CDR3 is TGTGCCAGCAGCCATGGGGGTTTGAGAACAGATACGCAGTATTTT. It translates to CASSHGGLRTDTQYF.

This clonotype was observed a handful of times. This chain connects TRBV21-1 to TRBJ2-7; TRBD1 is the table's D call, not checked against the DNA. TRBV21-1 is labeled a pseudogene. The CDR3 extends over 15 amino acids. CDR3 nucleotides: TGTGCCAGCAGCAAAGGAGGGGGAGCCACCTACGAGCAGTACGTC. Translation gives CASSKGGGATYEQYV.

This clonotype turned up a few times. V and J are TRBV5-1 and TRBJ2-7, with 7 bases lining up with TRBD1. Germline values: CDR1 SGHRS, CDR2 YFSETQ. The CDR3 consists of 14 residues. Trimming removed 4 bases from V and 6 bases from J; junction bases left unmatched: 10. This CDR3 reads CASSTGQVVGEQYF. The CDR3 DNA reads TGCGCCAGCAGCACAGGACAGGTGGTGGGCGAGCAGTACTTC.

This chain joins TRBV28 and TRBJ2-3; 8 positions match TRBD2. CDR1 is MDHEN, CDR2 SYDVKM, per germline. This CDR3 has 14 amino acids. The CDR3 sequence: CASPQREYLDTQYF. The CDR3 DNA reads TGTGCTAGCCCTCAGCGGGAGTACTTAGATACGCAGTATTTT.

CDR3 in amino acids: CAISLSDRGSGYTF. CDR3 nucleotides: TGTGCCATCAGTTTATCAGACAGGGGGAGCGGCTACACCTTC. The chain is built from TRBV10-3 and TRBJ1-2, with 9 bases identical to TRBD1. The CDR3 contains 14 residues. CDR1 and CDR2 (germline): ENHRY, SYGVKD. V lost 5 bases to trimming and J lost 8 bases; unmatched junction nucleotides: 9.

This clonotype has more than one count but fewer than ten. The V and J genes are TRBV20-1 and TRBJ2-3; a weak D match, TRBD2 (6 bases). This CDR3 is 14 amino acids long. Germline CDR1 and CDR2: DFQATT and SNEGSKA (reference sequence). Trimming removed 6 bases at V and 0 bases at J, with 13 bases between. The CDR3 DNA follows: TGCAGTGCGTCGGGGCTAGCGAGCACAGATACGCAGTATTTT. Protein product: CSASGLASTDTQYF.

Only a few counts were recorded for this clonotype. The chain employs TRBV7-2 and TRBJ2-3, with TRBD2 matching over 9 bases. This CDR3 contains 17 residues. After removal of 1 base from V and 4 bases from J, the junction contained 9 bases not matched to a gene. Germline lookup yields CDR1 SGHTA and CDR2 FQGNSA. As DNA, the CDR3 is TGTGCCAGCAGCTTAGTGACCGGGACTAGCAAGGCAGATACGCAGTATTTT. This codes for CASSLVTGTSKADTQYF.